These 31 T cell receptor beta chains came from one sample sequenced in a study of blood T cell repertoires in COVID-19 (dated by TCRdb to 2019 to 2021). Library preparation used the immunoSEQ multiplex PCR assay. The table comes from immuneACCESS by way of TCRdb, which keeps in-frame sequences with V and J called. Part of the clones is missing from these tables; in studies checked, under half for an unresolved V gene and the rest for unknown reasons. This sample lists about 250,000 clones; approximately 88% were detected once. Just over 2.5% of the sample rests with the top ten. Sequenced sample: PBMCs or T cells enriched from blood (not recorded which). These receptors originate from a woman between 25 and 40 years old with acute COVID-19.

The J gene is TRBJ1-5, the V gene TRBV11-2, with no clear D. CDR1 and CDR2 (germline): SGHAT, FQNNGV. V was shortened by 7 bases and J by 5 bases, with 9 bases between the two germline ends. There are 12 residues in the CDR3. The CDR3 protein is CASTNGDQPQHF. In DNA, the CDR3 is TGTGCCAGCACCAACGGGGATCAGCCCCAGCATTTT.

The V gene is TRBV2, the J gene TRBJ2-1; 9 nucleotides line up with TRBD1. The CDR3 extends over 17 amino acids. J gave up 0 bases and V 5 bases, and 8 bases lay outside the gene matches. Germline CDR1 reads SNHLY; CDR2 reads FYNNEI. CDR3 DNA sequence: TGTGCCAGCAGTAAAACGCGGACAGGGGCCTCCTACAATGAGCAGTTCTTC. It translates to CASSKTRTGASYNEQFF.

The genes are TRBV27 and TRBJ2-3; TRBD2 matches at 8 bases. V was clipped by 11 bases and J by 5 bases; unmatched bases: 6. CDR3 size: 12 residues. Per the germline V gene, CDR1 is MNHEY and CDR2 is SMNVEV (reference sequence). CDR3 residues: CAVRGGLDTQYF. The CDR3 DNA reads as TGTGCCGTCCGGGGGGGGCTAGATACGCAGTATTTT.

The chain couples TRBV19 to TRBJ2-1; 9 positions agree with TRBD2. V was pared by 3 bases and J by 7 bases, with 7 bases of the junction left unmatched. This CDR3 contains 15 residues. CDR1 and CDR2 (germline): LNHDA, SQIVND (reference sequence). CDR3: CASSISAGGENEQFF. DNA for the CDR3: TGTGCCAGTAGTATCTCAGCGGGGGGAGAAAATGAGCAGTTCTTC.

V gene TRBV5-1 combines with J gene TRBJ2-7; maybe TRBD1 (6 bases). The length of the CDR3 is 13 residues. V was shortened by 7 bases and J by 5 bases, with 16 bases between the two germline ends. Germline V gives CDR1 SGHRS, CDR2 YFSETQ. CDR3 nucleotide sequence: TGCGCCAGCCGCCTTGCAGGGGCGGACGAGCAGTACTTC. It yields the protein CASRLAGADEQYF.

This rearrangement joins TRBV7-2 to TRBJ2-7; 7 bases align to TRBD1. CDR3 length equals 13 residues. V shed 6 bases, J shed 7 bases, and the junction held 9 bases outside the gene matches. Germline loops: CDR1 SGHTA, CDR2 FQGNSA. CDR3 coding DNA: TGTGCCAGCAGTTCGGGACAGACTTGGGAGCAGTACTTC. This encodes CASSSGQTWEQYF.

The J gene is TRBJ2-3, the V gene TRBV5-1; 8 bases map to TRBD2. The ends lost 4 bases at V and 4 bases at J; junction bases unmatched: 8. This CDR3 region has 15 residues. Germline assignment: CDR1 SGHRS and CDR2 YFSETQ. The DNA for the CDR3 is TGCGCCAGCAGCCCCCCGGGGGGGCCGGCAGATACGCAGTATTTT. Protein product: CASSPPGGPADTQYF.

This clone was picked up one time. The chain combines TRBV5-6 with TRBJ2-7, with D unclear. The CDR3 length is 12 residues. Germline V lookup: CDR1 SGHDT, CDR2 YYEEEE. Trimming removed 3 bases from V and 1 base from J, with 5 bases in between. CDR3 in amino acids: CASSSLSYEQYF. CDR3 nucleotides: TGTGCCAGCAGCTCCTTATCCTACGAGCAGTACTTC.

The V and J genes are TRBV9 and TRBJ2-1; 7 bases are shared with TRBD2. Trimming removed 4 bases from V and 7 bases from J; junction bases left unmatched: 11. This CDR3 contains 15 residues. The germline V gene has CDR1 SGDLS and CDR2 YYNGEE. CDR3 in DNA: TGTGCCAGCAGCCCGGGGCTTACCGGGGGGAATGAGCAGTTCTTC. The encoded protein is CASSPGLTGGNEQFF.

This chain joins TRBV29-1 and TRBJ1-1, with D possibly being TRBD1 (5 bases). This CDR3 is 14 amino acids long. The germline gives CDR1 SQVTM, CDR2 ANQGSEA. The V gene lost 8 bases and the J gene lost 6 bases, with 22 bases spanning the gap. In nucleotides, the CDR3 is TGCAGCCCGGCGAAGGGAGGGCCGGGGGCTGAAGCTTTCTTT. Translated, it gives CSPAKGGPGAEAFF.

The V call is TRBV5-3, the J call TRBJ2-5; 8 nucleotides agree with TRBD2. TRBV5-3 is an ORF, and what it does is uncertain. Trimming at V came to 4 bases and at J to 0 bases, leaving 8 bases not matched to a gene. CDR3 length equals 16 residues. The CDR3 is CARSPKRGPNQETQYF. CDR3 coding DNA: TGTGCCAGAAGCCCGAAGCGGGGGCCTAACCAAGAGACCCAGTACTTC.

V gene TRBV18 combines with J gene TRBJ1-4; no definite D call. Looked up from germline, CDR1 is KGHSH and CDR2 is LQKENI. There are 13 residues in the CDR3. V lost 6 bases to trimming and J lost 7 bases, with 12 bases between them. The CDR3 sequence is CASSERAGEKLFF. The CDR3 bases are TGTGCCAGCTCGGAGAGGGCCGGTGAAAAACTGTTTTTT.

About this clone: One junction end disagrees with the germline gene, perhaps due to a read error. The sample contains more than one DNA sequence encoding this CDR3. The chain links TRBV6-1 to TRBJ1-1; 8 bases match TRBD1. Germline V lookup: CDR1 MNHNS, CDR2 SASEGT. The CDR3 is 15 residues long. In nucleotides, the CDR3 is TGTGCCAGCAGTGAACCAGGGGGCGTGAACACTGAGGCTTTCTTT. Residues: CASSEPGGVNTEAFF.

DNA of the CDR3: TGTGCCAGCTCACCACGAACTAGCGTGCAAGAGACCCAGTACTTC. Translation gives CASSPRTSVQETQYF. The rearrangement uses TRBV18 and TRBJ2-5, with TRBD2 matching over 7 bases. The CDR3 runs to 15 residues. V trimming: 1 base; J trimming: 2 bases; junction bases outside the gene matches: 4. Germline CDR1 KGHSH, CDR2 LQKENI. The full variable domain, with the rest looked up from reference TRBV18 and TRBJ2-5, is NAGVMQNPRHLVRRRGQEARLRCSPMKGHSHVYWYRQLPEEGLKFMVYLQKENIIDESGMPKERFSAEFPKEGPSILRIQQVVRGDSAAYFCASSPRTSVQETQYFGPGTRLLVL.

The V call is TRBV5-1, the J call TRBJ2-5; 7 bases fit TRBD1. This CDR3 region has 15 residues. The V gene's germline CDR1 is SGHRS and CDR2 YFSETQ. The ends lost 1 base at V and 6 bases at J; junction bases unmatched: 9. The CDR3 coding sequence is TGCGCCAGCAGCTTGACCCAAACAGGGGTAAAGACCCAGTACTTC. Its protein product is CASSLTQTGVKTQYF.

In nucleotides, the CDR3 is TGTGCCAGCAGTTACCGGGGACAGCCCACAGATACGCAGTATTTT. Its protein product is CASSYRGQPTDTQYF. The chain employs TRBV6-5 and TRBJ2-3; 7 nucleotides match TRBD1. V was clipped by 2 bases and J by 2 bases; unmatched bases: 4. The V gene's germline CDR1 is MNHEY and CDR2 SVGAGI. CDR3 size: 15 residues.

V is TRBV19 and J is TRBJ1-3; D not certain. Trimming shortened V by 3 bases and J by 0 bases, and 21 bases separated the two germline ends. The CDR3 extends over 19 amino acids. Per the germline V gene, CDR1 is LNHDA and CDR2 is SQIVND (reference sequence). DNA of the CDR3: TGTGCCAGTAGTATTGGAGTCCGTGGCCCGGAGAGCTCTGGAAACACCATATATTTT. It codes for CASSIGVRGPESSGNTIYF. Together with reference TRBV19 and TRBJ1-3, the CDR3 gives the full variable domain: DGGITQSPKYLFRKEGQNVTLSCEQNLNHDAMYWYRQDPGQGLRLIYYSQIVNDFQKGDIAEGYSVSREKKESFPLTVTSAQKNPTAFYLCASSIGVRGPESSGNTIYFGEGSWLTVV.

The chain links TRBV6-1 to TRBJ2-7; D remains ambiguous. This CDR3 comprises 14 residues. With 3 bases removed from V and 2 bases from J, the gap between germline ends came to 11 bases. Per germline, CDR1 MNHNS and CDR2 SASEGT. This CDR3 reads CASSDSGPTYEQYF. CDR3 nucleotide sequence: TGTGCCAGCAGTGATTCTGGGCCTACCTACGAGCAGTACTTC.

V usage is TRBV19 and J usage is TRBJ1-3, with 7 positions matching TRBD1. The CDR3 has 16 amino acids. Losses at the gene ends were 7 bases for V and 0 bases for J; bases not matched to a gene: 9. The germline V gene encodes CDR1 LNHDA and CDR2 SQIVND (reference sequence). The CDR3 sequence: CASTRDSIYSGNTIYF. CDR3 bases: TGTGCCAGTACCCGGGACAGCATATACTCTGGAAACACCATATATTTT.

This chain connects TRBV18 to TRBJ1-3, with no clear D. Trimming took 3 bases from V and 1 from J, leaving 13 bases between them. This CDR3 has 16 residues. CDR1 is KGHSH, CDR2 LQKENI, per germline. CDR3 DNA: TGTGCCAGCTCACCGCCGGTCCCGGGGTCTGGAAACACCATATATTTT. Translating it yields CASSPPVPGSGNTIYF.

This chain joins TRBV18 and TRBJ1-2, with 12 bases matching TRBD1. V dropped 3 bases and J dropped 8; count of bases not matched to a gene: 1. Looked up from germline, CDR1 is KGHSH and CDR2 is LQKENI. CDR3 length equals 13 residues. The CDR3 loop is CASSPGTGGGYTF. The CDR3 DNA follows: TGTGCCAGCTCACCCGGGACAGGGGGCGGCTACACCTTC.

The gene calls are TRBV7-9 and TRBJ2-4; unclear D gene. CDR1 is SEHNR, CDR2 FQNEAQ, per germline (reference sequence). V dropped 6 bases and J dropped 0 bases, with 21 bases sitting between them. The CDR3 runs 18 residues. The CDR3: CASSSRLLGKGAKNIQYF. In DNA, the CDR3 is TGTGCCAGCAGTTCCCGATTACTGGGCAAAGGAGCCAAAAACATTCAGTACTTC.

CDR3 bases: TGTGCCAGCAGTTACACGTCAGGGGTCGGGGTGGATGAGCAGTTCTTC. As protein: CASSYTSGVGVDEQFF. J is TRBJ2-1 and V is TRBV6-5; weak D call: TRBD1 (6 bases). In germline, CDR1 is MNHEY, CDR2 SVGAGI. V was shortened by 2 bases and J by 8 bases, with 19 bases between the two germline ends. The CDR3 totals 16 residues.

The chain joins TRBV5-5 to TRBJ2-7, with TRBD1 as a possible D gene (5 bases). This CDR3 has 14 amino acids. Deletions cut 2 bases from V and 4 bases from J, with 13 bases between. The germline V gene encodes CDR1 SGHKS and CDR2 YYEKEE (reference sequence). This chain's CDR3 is CASSLATDPYEQYF. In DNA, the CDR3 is TGTGCCAGCAGCTTAGCGACAGACCCATACGAGCAGTACTTC.

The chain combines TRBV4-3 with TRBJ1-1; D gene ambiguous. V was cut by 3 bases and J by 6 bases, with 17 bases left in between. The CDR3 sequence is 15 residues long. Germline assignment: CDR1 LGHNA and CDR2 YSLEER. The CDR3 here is CASSQDGETGAEAFF. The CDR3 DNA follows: TGCGCCAGCAGCCAGGACGGGGAGACCGGCGCTGAAGCTTTCTTT.

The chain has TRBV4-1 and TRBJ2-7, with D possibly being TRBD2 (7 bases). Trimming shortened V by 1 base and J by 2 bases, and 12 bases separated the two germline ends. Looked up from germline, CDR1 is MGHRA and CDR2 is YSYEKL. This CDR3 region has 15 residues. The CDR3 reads CASSQVEGGAYEQYF. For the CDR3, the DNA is TGCGCCAGCAGCCAAGTCGAAGGGGGGGCCTACGAGCAGTACTTC.

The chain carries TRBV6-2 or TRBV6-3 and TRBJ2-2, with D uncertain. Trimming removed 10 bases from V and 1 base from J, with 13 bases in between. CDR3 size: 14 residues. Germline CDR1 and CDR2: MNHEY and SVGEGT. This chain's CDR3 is CATSPYKNTGELFF. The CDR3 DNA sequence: TGTGCCACCAGCCCGTACAAGAACACCGGGGAGCTGTTTTTT.

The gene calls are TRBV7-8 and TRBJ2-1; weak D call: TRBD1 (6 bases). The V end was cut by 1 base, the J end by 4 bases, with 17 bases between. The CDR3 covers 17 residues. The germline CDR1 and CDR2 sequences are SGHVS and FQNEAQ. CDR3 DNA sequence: TGTGCCAGCAGCTTAGAGGGAGCCGGGACACTATACAATGAGCAGTTCTTC. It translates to CASSLEGAGTLYNEQFF.

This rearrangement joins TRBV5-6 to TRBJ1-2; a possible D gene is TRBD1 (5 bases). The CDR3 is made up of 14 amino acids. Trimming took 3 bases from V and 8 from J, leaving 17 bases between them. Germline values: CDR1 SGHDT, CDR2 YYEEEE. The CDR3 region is CASSWLGLLGGYTF. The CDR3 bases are TGTGCCAGCAGCTGGTTGGGGCTGCTGGGCGGCTACACCTTC. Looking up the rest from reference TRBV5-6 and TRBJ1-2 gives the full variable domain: DAGVTQSPTHLIKTRGQQVTLRCSPKSGHDTVSWYQQALGQGPQFIFQYYEEEERQRGNFPDRFSGHQFPNYSSELNVNALLLGDSALYLCASSWLGLLGGYTFGSGTRLTVV.

CDR3 sequence (DNA): TGTGCCACAGGAAAATCAGGGGCTCCTGAAGCTTTCTTT. It specifies CATGKSGAPEAFF. This chain links TRBV11-2 with TRBJ1-1, with a possible D match to TRBD1 (6 bases). CDR3 length equals 13 residues. Trimming removed 10 bases at V and 6 bases at J, with 18 bases between. Germline V CDR1 and CDR2: SGHAT, FQNNGV.

This CDR3 reads CASSQEVLGFRGYTF. CDR3 in DNA: TGCGCCAGCAGCCAAGAGGTCCTCGGGTTCCGGGGCTACACCTTC. The rearrangement uses TRBV4-1 and TRBJ1-2; D is uncertain. Per germline, CDR1 MGHRA and CDR2 YSYEKL. The germline V and J ends were trimmed by 0 bases and 8 bases, with 16 bases remaining between them. The CDR3 sequence is 15 residues long.